The clone carrying this T cell receptor (beta chain) was counted between two and nine times. Its cognate antigen is unknown. V was clipped by 5 bases and J by 6 bases; unmatched bases: 8. CDR1 and CDR2 (germline): SGHRS, YFSETQ. CDR3 length: 14 residues. The sample is drawn from a study of identical twins. Study results and limitations: Potential partial confounding of zero-insertion analyses by invariant MAIT and iNKT cells was noted.

Template switching created a universal primer site, and the cDNA included unique molecular identifiers. TCRdb re-called the 5' RACE reads through MiXCR, storing one row per CDR3 protein. The sample lists approximately 600,000 distinct CDR3 sequences; nearly 10% were seen once. In addition, the sample was reused for a study of yellow fever vaccine responses in identical twins. Per that study: Reportedly, the T cell response mounted by twins to vaccine seemed partly convergent, partly personalized.

The source is a woman in her late teens or twenties in good health. The sample consisted of PBMCs. The chain employs TRBV5-1 and TRBJ2-7; 10 bases are a match to TRBD2. The CDR3 DNA reads as TGCGCCAGCAGTCGTAGAGCGGGAGGGTCCGAGCAGTACTTC. Amino acids: CASSRRAGGSEQYF.